This T cell receptor beta chain is drawn from a study of T cells in Graves' hyperthyroidism and ophthalmopathy. At least ten counts were recorded for this clonotype. As yet, its antigen is unknown. The trim removed 4 bases at V and 6 bases at J, leaving 14 bases unmatched. This CDR3 spans 17 amino acids. Germline CDR1 and CDR2: MDHEN and SYDVKM. Overall study findings and caveats: A model of 13 V-J pairs discriminated ophthalmopathy from stable hyperthyroidism.

Ophthalmopathy patients all had a Clinical Activity Score of at least 3, a NOSPECS grade of at least 4 and disease under 3 months old. The investigators amplified TCR beta CDR3 regions from RNA transcripts. Using the HTBI primer set, a first-round RT-PCR was run on the TCR CDR3. TCRdb re-derived calls from the multiplex PCR reads in MiXCR, one entry per CDR3 protein. The sample carries about 640,000 distinct CDR3 sequences, more than 20% recorded once. The sequenced sample was blood. This receptor was obtained from a young man with Graves' ophthalmopathy. The chain employs TRBV28 and TRBJ1-4; 7 nucleotides agree with TRBD1. The CDR3 sequence is CASSSLPSDREDEKLFF. CDR3 nucleotides: TGTGCCAGCAGTTCACTGCCCTCTGACAGGGAGGATGAAAAACTGTTTTTT.